The 31 T cell receptor beta chains below come from one sample, sequenced in a study of blood T cells in healthy people across ages. Next came a second PCR, run for about 7 to 12 cycles, which used a sample-barcoded 5' primer along with a J-beta primer mix. TCRdb analysed the 5' RACE reads with MiXCR anew, one entry per CDR3 protein. The sample has about 1.5 million distinct CDR3 sequences; about 45% are singletons. The sample taken for sequencing was blood. These receptors were obtained from a woman under 30 in good health.

A few counts support this clonotype. The CDR3 is CASSYYGTKFSALHF. The CDR3 DNA is TGTGCCAGCAGTTACTACGGAACTAAATTTTCGGCCCTCCACTTT. V usage is TRBV6-5 and J usage is TRBJ1-6; D uncertain. Germline V gene sequence: CDR1 MNHEY, CDR2 SVGAGI. The CDR3 is 15 amino acids. V lost 1 base and J lost 14, with 18 bases in between.

V is TRBV4-3 and J is TRBJ2-1; 7 positions match TRBD2. V shed 5 bases, J shed 8 bases, and the junction held 6 bases outside the gene matches. The CDR3 runs to 13 residues. Germline V lookup: CDR1 LGHNA, CDR2 YSLEER. The CDR3 spells CASSYLRGDEQFF. The CDR3 coding sequence is TGCGCCAGCAGCTACCTACGGGGGGATGAGCAGTTCTTC.

This chain uses TRBV20-1 with TRBJ2-7; 7 nucleotides align to TRBD2. CDR3 length: 15 residues. With V trimmed by 0 bases and J by 0 bases, 5 bases remained unmatched. The V gene's germline CDR1 is DFQATT and CDR2 SNEGSKA (reference sequence). This CDR3 reads CSARDRSGVSYEQYF. DNA for the CDR3: TGCAGTGCTAGAGATCGCAGCGGGGTCTCCTACGAGCAGTACTTC.

V is TRBV11-2 and J is TRBJ2-3, with D perhaps TRBD2 (6 bases). Germline CDR1 reads SGHAT; CDR2 reads FQNNGV. The CDR3 runs 14 residues. Trimming stripped 2 bases from V and 6 bases from J, with 12 bases between. This CDR3 reads CASSLTAAGDTQYF. DNA for the CDR3: TGTGCCAGCAGCTTAACAGCGGCGGGGGATACGCAGTATTTT.

The chain has TRBV4-2 and TRBJ2-7; TRBD1 or TRBD2 may be the D gene (5 bases each). The V end lost 1 base, the J end lost 2 bases, and 6 bases lay between the germline ends. Germline V gene lookup returns CDR1 LGHNA and CDR2 YNFKEQ. This CDR3 contains 13 residues. The CDR3 nucleotides are TGTGCCAGCAGCCAAGTGGGGGCCTACGAGCAGTACTTC. Translation: CASSQVGAYEQYF.

Written as DNA, the CDR3 is TGTGCCATCCAGGAGAGCTCCTACGAGCAGTACTTC. It is translated as CAIQESSYEQYF. The chain has TRBV28 and TRBJ2-7; no reliable D call. Germline V CDR1 and CDR2: MDHEN, SYDVKM. V lost 10 bases and J 0 bases, leaving 10 bases between the germline ends. CDR3 size: 12 residues.

The chain employs TRBV4-1 and TRBJ2-1; D ambiguous. Germline V CDR1 and CDR2: MGHRA, YSYEKL. Trimming stripped 1 base from V and 9 bases from J, with 7 bases between. This CDR3 has 12 amino acids. Here the CDR3 DNA reads TGCGCCAGCAGCCAAGCCCCTCCTGAGCAGTTCTTC. It translates to CASSQAPPEQFF.

On this clonotype itself: The germline gene is not matched at one end of the junction; a read error may be the cause. The V and J genes are TRBV27 and TRBJ2-1, with no clear D. CDR1 is MNHEY, CDR2 SMNVEV, per germline (reference sequence). The CDR3 is 12 residues long. CDR3: CASSPHSNKQFF. In DNA form, the CDR3 reads TGTGCCAGCAGTCCACACAGCAATAAGCAGTTCTTC.

This chain links TRBV27 with TRBJ2-1; TRBD2 might be the D (5 bases). V was cut by 10 bases and J by 4 bases, with 23 bases left in between. Germline CDR1 reads MNHEY; CDR2 reads SMNVEV (reference sequence). The CDR3 covers 16 residues. For the CDR3, the DNA is TGTGCCACCACGACGAGGGAAGAGAACCTATACAATGAGCAGTTCTTC. It is translated as CATTTREENLYNEQFF.

The chain couples TRBV28 to TRBJ2-1, with TRBD2 as a possible D gene (6 bases). The CDR3 has 15 residues. Trimming shortened V by 1 base and J by 6 bases, and 13 bases separated the two germline ends. Per the germline V gene, CDR1 is MDHEN and CDR2 is SYDVKM. The CDR3 DNA is TGTGCCAGCAGTTTATCCCTCCCCGGGAGCAATGAGCAGTTCTTC. Encoded protein: CASSLSLPGSNEQFF.

This clonotype has only a few counts. The chain employs TRBV24-1 and TRBJ2-7, with D hard to call. V shed 4 bases and J shed 6 bases, with 6 bases lying between them. CDR1 and CDR2 from the germline V gene are KGHDR and SFDVKD. The CDR3 has 11 residues. In DNA, the CDR3 is TGTGCCACCAGTGACGGTGGCGAGCAGTACTTC. Its translation is CATSDGGEQYF.

This clonotype appeared a few times. The chain links TRBV6-5 to TRBJ2-7; 10 bases agree with TRBD1. CDR1 is MNHEY, CDR2 SVGAGI, per germline. CDR3 size: 19 residues. The ends lost 0 bases at V and 4 bases at J; junction bases unmatched: 15. CDR3 bases: TGTGCCAGCAGTTACTCATATTTTCCCGGGACAGGGGATTCTTACGAGCAGTACTTC. It codes for CASSYSYFPGTGDSYEQYF.

The V and J genes are TRBV7-2 and TRBJ2-7; 10 nucleotides match TRBD1. The CDR3 runs to 19 residues. CDR1 is SGHTA and CDR2 is FQGNSA in the germline V gene. V shed 0 bases, J shed 3 bases, and the junction held 14 bases outside the gene matches. CDR3 sequence reads: CASSLAGGIGTGDFYEQYF. In DNA form, the CDR3 reads TGTGCCAGCAGCTTAGCGGGGGGGATAGGGACAGGGGATTTCTACGAGCAGTACTTC. The variable domain in full, completed from reference TRBV7-2 and TRBJ2-7, reads GAGVSQSPSNKVTEKGKDVELRCDPISGHTALYWYRQSLGQGLEFLIYFQGNSAPDKSGLPSDRFSAERTGGSVSTLTIQRTQQEDSAVYLCASSLAGGIGTGDFYEQYFGPGTRLTVT.

The genes are TRBV15 and TRBJ1-1; D is uncertain. The germline V gene encodes CDR1 LNHNV and CDR2 YYDKDF (reference sequence). The CDR3 is 15 amino acids. Trimming removed 0 bases at V and 1 base at J, with 9 bases between. The CDR3 sequence is CATSRDRQTNTEAFF. The CDR3 bases are TGTGCCACCAGCAGAGATCGGCAGACGAACACTGAAGCTTTCTTT.

V and J are TRBV25-1 and TRBJ2-2; D is uncertain. The CDR3 is 14 amino acids. The germline V gene has CDR1 MGHDK and CDR2 SYGVNS. Deletions cut 3 bases from V and 1 base from J, with 6 bases between. The CDR3: CASSDSRNTGELFF. The CDR3 DNA follows: TGTGCCAGCAGTGACTCCAGGAACACCGGGGAGCTGTTTTTT.

This clonotype has a handful of counts. The chain is built from TRBV29-1 and TRBJ1-2; D not certain. V shed 7 bases and J shed 8 bases, with 11 bases lying between them. The CDR3 totals 10 residues. Germline CDR1 is SQVTM and CDR2 is ANQGSEA. CDR3 region: CSADYGGYTF. In DNA, the CDR3 is TGCAGCGCGGACTACGGGGGCTACACCTTC.

The V call is TRBV20-1, the J call TRBJ1-4; D ambiguous. This CDR3 spans 14 amino acids. V lost 6 bases and J lost 4, with 15 bases in between. Germline-derived CDR1 and CDR2 are DFQATT and SNEGSKA (reference sequence). As DNA, the CDR3 is TGCAGTGCACTACAGACACTGGGTAATGAAAAACTGTTTTTT. This encodes CSALQTLGNEKLFF.

The chain joins TRBV28 to TRBJ2-7, with 9 nucleotides matching TRBD2. The CDR3 contains 15 residues. Germline-derived CDR1 and CDR2 are MDHEN and SYDVKM. V dropped 7 bases and J dropped 6; count of bases not matched to a gene: 13. As DNA, the CDR3 is TGTGCCAGCACCCCAGTGGGGACTAGCAGCTCCGAGCAGTACTTC. It encodes CASTPVGTSSSEQYF.

J is TRBJ1-2 and V is TRBV20-1; 9 bases agree with TRBD1. Germline CDR1 DFQATT, CDR2 SNEGSKA (reference sequence). V was pared by 5 bases and J by 4 bases, with 5 bases of the junction left unmatched. The CDR3 extends over 13 amino acids. CDR3 in amino acids: CSAGQGRGYGYTF. The CDR3 region has the DNA TGCAGTGCTGGACAGGGGCGCGGCTATGGCTACACCTTC.

V is TRBV2 and J is TRBJ1-2; tentative D call: TRBD1 (6 bases). From germline, CDR1 is SNHLY and CDR2 FYNNEI. Between the trimmed V and J ends, which lost 7 bases and 5 bases, there was a span of 20 bases. CDR3 size: 15 residues. CDR3 sequence reads: CASTVGPQGFYGYTF. Written as DNA, the CDR3 is TGTGCCAGCACGGTGGGGCCGCAGGGGTTTTATGGCTACACCTTC.

This chain joins TRBV15 and TRBJ2-4; TRBD2 agrees at 11 bases. The CDR3 is 17 amino acids. The V gene end was trimmed by 5 bases and the J gene end by 0 bases; junction bases not matched to a gene: 6. Per germline, CDR1 LNHNV and CDR2 YYDKDF (reference sequence). CDR3 region: CATSRGGLAVAKNIQYF. CDR3 DNA sequence: TGTGCCACCAGCCGAGGGGGACTAGCGGTAGCCAAAAACATTCAGTACTTC.

This clonotype was observed many times. V is TRBV5-1 and J is TRBJ2-3, with D hard to call. Trimming cost V 3 bases and J 2 bases, with 4 bases left between them. The CDR3 totals 12 residues. Per germline, CDR1 SGHRS and CDR2 YFSETQ. This CDR3 is CASSYTTDTQYF. CDR3 in DNA: TGCGCCAGCAGCTACACCACAGATACGCAGTATTTT.

This clonotype was counted between two and nine times. This chain joins TRBV6-2 or TRBV6-3 and TRBJ2-1, with 14 bases matching TRBD2. V shed 6 bases and J 0 bases; nucleotides not matched to a gene: 10. The germline gives CDR1 MNHEY, CDR2 SVGEGT. The CDR3 is 19 residues long. The DNA of the CDR3 is TGTGCCAGCAGGGGGACTAGCGGGAGCCGAAAAAGCTCCTACAATGAGCAGTTCTTC. It yields the protein CASRGTSGSRKSSYNEQFF.

The genes are TRBV5-1 and TRBJ2-1, with 11 bases matching TRBD2. The CDR3 contains 17 residues. Trimming removed 1 base from V and 6 bases from J; junction bases left unmatched: 9. Germline CDR1 reads SGHRS; CDR2 reads YFSETQ. CDR3 sequence (DNA): TGCGCCAGCAGCTTGAGTAGCGGGGGGGCCTGGATCAATGAGCAGTTCTTC. This codes for CASSLSSGGAWINEQFF.

This chain uses TRBV27 with TRBJ2-1; D is uncertain. With 6 bases removed from V and 4 bases from J, the gap between germline ends came to 19 bases. There are 16 residues in the CDR3. Germline V gene lookup returns CDR1 MNHEY and CDR2 SMNVEV (reference sequence). The CDR3 bases are TGTGCCAGCAGCGTCAAGGCCCCATTGGGTTACAATGAGCAGTTCTTC. Its protein product is CASSVKAPLGYNEQFF.

The rearrangement links TRBV7-2 to TRBJ1-2; 9 nucleotides agree with TRBD1. The CDR3 sequence is 14 residues long. V was clipped by 4 bases and J by 5 bases; unmatched bases: 5. Looked up from germline, CDR1 is SGHTA and CDR2 is FQGNSA. DNA for the CDR3: TGTGCCAGCAGCTCCCCGACAGGGGGTTATGGCTACACCTTC. Translating gives CASSSPTGGYGYTF.

The table lists this clonotype with a few counts. The chain links TRBV19 to TRBJ1-4; D gene unclear. The V end was cut by 7 bases, the J end by 1 base, with 10 bases between. The germline V gene encodes CDR1 LNHDA and CDR2 SQIVND (reference sequence). The CDR3 consists of 14 residues. CDR3 sequence reads: CASNTGQTNEKLFF. The DNA of the CDR3 is TGTGCCAGTAACACCGGGCAAACTAATGAAAAACTGTTTTTT.

This clonotype was detected a few times. V usage is TRBV28 and J usage is TRBJ1-4, with no clear D. CDR3 length: 14 amino acids. V gave up 1 base and J gave up 5 bases, with 8 bases separating them. Germline V gene lookup returns CDR1 MDHEN and CDR2 SYDVKM. The CDR3 sequence is CASSLYEENEKLFF. CDR3 nucleotide sequence: TGTGCCAGCAGTTTATACGAGGAAAATGAAAAACTGTTTTTT.

This clonotype was observed at least ten times. This rearrangement joins TRBV5-1 to TRBJ2-1; D uncertain. CDR3 length equals 14 residues. Trimming pared 5 bases from V and 2 bases from J, leaving 11 bases between. Germline CDR1 reads SGHRS; CDR2 reads YFSETQ. In DNA, the CDR3 is TGCGCCAGCAGAATGGCCGAGACCTACAATGAGCAGTTCTTC. Translation gives CASRMAETYNEQFF.

On this clonotype: A much larger clone lies a single base off, so this may be a read error. The rearrangement uses TRBV12-3 or TRBV12-4 and TRBJ2-5, with D hard to call. Near its end, the DNA agrees better with TRBJ2-7, so the J call may be wrong. The CDR3 has 12 amino acids. The CDR3: CASILKSYEQYF. The CDR3 DNA follows: TGTGCCAGCATTTTAAAATCTTACGAGCAGTACTTC.

The V call is TRBV29-1, the J call TRBJ2-3; 10 nucleotides match TRBD2. J gave up 2 bases and V 3 bases, and 14 bases lay outside the gene matches. CDR1 SQVTM and CDR2 ANQGSEA come from the germline V gene. This CDR3 is 18 amino acids long. DNA of the CDR3: TGCAGCGTTGAGGAGGAGGTAGCGGGAGGATTGTCCACAGATACGCAGTATTTT. Translating it yields CSVEEEVAGGLSTDTQYF.